The present TCR beta chain was sequenced within a study of T cell responses to AZD1222 COVID-19 vaccine. The study's findings and limits: Per reports, nearly half of all spike-specific TCRs target regions that are unmutated in variants.

Losses at the gene ends were 5 bases for V and 3 bases for J; bases not matched to a gene: 4. The germline CDR1 and CDR2 sequences are LNHDA and SQIVND (reference sequence). The CDR3 consists of 14 residues. Libraries were prepared by immunoSEQ multiplex PCR; TCRdb keeps only in-frame clonotypes and omits some of them. The sample holds tens of thousands of clones; about 90% are singletons and the top ten take 4% to 5%. For this clone: Its cognate antigen is unknown.

This specimen consisted of peripheral blood, obtained on day 0 of AZD1222 vaccination. This sequence originates from an adult in good health. The chain joins TRBV19 to TRBJ2-1, with 7 bases fitting TRBD2. The CDR3 DNA sequence: TGTGCCAGTAGTTTGTCGGGGGGCTACAATGAGCAGTTCTTC. Translated, it gives CASSLSGGYNEQFF.